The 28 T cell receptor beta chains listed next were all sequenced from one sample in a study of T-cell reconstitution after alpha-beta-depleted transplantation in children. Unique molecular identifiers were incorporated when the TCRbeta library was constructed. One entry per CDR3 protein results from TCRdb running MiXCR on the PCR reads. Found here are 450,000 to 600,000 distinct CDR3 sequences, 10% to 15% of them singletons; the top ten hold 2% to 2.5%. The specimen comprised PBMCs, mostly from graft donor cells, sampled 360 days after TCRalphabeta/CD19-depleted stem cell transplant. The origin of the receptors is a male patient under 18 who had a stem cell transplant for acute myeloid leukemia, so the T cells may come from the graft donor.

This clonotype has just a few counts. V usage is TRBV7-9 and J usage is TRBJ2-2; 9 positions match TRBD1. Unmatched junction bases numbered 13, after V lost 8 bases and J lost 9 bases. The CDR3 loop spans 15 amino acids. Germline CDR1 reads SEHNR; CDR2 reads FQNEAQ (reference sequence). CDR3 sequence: CASGGLGQGNRELFF. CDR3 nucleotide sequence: TGTGCCAGCGGAGGACTGGGACAGGGCAACCGGGAGCTGTTTTTT.

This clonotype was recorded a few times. In nucleotides, the CDR3 is TGTGCCAGCAGTTACTCAGGGACTAGCGGGAGGTTCGAGCAGTACTTC. Translating gives CASSYSGTSGRFEQYF. This chain uses TRBV6-5 with TRBJ2-7; 15 nucleotides match TRBD2. Germline V CDR1 and CDR2: MNHEY, SVGAGI. CDR3 size: 16 residues. Trimming took 0 bases from V and 6 from J; bases not matched to a gene: 3.

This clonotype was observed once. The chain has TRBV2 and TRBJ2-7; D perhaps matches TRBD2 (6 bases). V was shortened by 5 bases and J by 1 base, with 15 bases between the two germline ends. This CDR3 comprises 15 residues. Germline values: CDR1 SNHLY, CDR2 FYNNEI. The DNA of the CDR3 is TGTGCCAGCAGTCAATGGGCGGGATCATCCTACGAGCAGTACTTC. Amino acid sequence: CASSQWAGSSYEQYF.

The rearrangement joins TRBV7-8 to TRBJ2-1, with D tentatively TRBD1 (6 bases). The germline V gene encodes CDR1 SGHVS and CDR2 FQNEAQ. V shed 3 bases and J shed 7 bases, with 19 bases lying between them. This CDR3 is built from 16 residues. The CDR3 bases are TGTGCCAGCAGCTTTATTGTCAGGGGCCCTCAAAATGAGCAGTTCTTC. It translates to CASSFIVRGPQNEQFF. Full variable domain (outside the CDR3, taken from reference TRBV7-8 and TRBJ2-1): GAGVSQSPRYKVAKRGQDVALRCDPISGHVSLFWYQQALGQGPEFLTYFQNEAQLDKSGLPSDRFFAERPEGSVSTLKIQRTQQEDSAVYLCASSFIVRGPQNEQFFGPGTRLTVL.

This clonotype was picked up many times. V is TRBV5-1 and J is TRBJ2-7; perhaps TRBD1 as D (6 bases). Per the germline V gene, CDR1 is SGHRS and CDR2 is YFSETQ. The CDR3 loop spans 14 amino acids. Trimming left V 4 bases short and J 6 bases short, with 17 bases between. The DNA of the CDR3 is TGCGCCAGCAGCGGCCTCCGGGACAAACTCGAGCAGTACTTC. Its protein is CASSGLRDKLEQYF.

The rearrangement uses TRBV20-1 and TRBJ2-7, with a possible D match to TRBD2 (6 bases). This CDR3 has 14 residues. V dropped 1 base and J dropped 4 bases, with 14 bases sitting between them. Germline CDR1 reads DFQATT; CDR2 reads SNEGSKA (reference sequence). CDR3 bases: TGCAGTGCTAGAGTGGCGGGGAGACTATACGAGCAGTACTTC. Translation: CSARVAGRLYEQYF.

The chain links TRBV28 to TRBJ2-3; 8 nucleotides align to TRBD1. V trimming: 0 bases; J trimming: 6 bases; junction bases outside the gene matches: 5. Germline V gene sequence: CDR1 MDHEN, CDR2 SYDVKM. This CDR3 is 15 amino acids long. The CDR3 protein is CASSLWGQVADTQYF. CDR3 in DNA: TGTGCCAGCAGTTTATGGGGACAGGTGGCGGATACGCAGTATTTT.

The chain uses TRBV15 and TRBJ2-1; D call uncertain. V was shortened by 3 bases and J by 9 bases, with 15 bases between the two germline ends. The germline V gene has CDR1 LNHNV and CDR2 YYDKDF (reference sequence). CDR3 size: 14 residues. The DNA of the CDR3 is TGTGCCACCAGCAGCCTCCGAACAGTGGGTGAGCAGTTCTTC. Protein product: CATSSLRTVGEQFF.

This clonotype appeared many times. The chain's CDR3 is CASSVGVGGYEQYF. CDR3 in DNA: TGTGCCAGCAGCGTAGGAGTAGGGGGCTACGAGCAGTACTTC. The gene calls are TRBV9 and TRBJ2-7; TRBD1 might be the D (6 bases). The CDR3 covers 14 residues. CDR1 and CDR2 from the germline V gene are SGDLS and YYNGEE. V lost 0 bases to trimming and J lost 3 bases, with 10 bases between them.

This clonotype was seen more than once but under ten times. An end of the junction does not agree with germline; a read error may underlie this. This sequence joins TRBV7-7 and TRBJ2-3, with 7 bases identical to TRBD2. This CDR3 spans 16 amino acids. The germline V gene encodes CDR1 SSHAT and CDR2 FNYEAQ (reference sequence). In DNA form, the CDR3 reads TGTGCTAGCAGCAAGGTGATTGCGGGAGAATCGGATACGCAGTATTTT. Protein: CASSKVIAGESDTQYF.

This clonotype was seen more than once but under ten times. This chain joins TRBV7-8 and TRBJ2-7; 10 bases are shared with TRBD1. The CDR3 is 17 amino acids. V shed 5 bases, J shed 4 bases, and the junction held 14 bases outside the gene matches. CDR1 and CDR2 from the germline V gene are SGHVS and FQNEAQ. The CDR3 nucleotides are TGTGCCAGCAGCCCCCGCGGACAGGGGGAAGCGAGGTACGAGCAGTACTTC. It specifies CASSPRGQGEARYEQYF.

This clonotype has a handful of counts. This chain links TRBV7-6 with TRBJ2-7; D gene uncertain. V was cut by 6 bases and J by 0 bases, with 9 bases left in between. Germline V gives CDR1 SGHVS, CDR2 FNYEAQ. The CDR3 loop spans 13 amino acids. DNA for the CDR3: TGTGCCAGCAGACCGACGGACTCCTACGAGCAGTACTTC. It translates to CASRPTDSYEQYF.

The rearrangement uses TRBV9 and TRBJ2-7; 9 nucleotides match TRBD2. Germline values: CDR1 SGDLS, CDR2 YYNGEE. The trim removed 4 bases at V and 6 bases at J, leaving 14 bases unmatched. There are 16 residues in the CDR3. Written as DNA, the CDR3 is TGTGCCAGCAGCTTGGAACTAGCGGGCCACCGAGGCGAGCAGTACTTC. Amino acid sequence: CASSLELAGHRGEQYF.

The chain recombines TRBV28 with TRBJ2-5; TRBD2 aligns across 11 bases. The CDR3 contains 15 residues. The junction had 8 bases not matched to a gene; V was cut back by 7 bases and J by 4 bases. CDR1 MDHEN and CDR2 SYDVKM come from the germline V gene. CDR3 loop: CASTLISGRAETQYF. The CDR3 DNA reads TGTGCCAGCACCCTGATTAGCGGGAGGGCAGAGACCCAGTACTTC.

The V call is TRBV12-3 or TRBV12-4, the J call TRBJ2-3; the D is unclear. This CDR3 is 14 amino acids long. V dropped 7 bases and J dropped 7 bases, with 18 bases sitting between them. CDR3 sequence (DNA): TGTGCCAGCACCATCTCCAACTGGGCCAATACGCAGTATTTT. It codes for CASTISNWANTQYF.

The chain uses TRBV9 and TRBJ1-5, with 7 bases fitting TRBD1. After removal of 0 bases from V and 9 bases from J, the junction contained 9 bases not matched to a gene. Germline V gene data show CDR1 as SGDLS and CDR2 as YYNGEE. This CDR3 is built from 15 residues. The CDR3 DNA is TGTGCCAGCAGCGTAGGGGACAGCAAGACCGGGCCCCAGCATTTT. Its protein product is CASSVGDSKTGPQHF.

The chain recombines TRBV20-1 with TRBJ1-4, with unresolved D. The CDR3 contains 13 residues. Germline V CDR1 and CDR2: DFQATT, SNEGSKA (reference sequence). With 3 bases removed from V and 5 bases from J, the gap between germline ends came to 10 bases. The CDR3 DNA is TGCAGTGCTAGTGGACCACAGAATGAAAAACTGTTTTTT. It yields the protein CSASGPQNEKLFF.

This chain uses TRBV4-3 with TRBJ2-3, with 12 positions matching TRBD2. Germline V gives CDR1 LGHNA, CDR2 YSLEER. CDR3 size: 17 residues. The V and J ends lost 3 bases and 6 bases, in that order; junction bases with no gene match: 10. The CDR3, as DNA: TGCGCCAGCAGCCATGACCTAGCGGGAGGGCCGGGGGATACGCAGTATTTT. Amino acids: CASSHDLAGGPGDTQYF.

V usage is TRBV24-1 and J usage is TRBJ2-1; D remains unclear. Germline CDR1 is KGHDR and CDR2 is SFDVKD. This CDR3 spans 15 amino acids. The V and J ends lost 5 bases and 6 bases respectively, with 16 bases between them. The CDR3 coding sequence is TGTGCCACCAGTGTAGGTCCTACAGTATTCAATGAGCAGTTCTTC. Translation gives CATSVGPTVFNEQFF.

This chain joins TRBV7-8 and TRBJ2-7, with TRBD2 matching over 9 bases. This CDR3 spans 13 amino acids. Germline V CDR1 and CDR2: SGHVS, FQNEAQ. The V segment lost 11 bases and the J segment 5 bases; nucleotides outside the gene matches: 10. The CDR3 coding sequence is TGTGCCTCCGGTAGCGGGAGATTTGACGAGCAGTACTTC. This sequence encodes CASGSGRFDEQYF.

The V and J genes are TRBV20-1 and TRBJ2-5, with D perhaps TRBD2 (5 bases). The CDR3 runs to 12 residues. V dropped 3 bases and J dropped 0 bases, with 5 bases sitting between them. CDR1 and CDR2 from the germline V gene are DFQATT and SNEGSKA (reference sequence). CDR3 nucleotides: TGCAGTGCTAGGGACTACCAAGAGACCCAGTACTTC. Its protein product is CSARDYQETQYF.

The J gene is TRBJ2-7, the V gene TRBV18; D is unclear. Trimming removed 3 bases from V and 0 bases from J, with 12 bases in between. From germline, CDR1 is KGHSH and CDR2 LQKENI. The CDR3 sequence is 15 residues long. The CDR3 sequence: CASSPLGSNSYEQYF. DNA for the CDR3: TGTGCCAGCTCACCGTTGGGGTCCAACTCCTACGAGCAGTACTTC. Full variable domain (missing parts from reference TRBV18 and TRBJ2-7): NAGVMQNPRHLVRRRGQEARLRCSPMKGHSHVYWYRQLPEEGLKFMVYLQKENIIDESGMPKERFSAEFPKEGPSILRIQQVVRGDSAAYFCASSPLGSNSYEQYFGPGTRLTVT.

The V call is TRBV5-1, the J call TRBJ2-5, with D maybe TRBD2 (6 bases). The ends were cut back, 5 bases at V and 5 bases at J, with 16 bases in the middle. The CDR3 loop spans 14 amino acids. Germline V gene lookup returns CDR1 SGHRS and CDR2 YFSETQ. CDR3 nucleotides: TGCGCCAGCAGGAAGGCGGGGTACCGGGAGACCCAGTACTTC. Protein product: CASRKAGYRETQYF. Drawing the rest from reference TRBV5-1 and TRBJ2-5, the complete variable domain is KAGVTQTPRYLIKTRGQQVTLSCSPISGHRSVSWYQQTPGQGLQFLFEYFSETQRNKGNFPGRFSGRQFSNSRSEMNVSTLELGDSALYLCASRKAGYRETQYFGPGTRLLVL.

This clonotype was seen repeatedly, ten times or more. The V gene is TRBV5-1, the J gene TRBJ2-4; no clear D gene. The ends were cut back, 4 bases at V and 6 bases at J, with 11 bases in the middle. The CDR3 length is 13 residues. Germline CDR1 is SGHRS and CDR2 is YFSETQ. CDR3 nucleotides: TGCGCCAGCAGCCTCCCCGAGGTAAACATTCAGTACTTC. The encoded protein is CASSLPEVNIQYF.

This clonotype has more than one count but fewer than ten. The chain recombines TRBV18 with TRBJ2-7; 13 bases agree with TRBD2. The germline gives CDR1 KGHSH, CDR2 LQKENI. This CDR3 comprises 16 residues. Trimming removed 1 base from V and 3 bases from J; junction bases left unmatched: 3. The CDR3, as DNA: TGTGCCAGCTCACCACTTGGACTAGCGGGAGACTACGAGCAGTACTTC. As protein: CASSPLGLAGDYEQYF.

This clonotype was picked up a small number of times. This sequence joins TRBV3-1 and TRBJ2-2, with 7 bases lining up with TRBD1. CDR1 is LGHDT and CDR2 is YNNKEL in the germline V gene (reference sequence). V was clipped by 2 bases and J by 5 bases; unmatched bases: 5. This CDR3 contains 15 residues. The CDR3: CASSQLGGRTGELFF. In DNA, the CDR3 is TGTGCCAGCAGCCAATTAGGGGGCCGAACCGGGGAGCTGTTTTTT.

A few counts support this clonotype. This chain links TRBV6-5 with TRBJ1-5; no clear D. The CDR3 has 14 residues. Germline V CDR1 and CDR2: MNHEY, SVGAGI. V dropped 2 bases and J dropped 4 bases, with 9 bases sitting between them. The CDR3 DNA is TGTGCCAGCAGTTACCCCCAGGAGAATCAGCCCCAGCATTTT. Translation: CASSYPQENQPQHF.

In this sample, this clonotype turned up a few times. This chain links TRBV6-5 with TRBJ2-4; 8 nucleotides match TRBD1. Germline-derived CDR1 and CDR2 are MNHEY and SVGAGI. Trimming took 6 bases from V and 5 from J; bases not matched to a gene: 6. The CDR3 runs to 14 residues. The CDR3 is CASSRTGKENIQYF. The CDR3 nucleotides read TGTGCCAGCAGCCGGACAGGGAAGGAAAACATTCAGTACTTC.